Below are 17 T cell receptor beta chains sequenced from a single sample in a study of cytomegalovirus exposure and HLA in healthy donors. The primer mix had 60 Vbeta and 13 Jbeta primers. Libraries were prepared by immunoSEQ multiplex PCR; TCRdb keeps only in-frame clonotypes and omits some of them. The table lists 75,000 to 80,000 clones, roughly 76% of them singletons. Sequencing was performed on PBMCs. The source is a male donor in good health and CMV-seropositive.

There are a few counts of this clone. This rearrangement joins TRBV28 to TRBJ1-5; D might be TRBD1 (5 bases). The V gene's germline CDR1 is MDHEN and CDR2 SYDVKM. CDR3 length: 16 residues. V was cut by 3 bases and J by 3 bases, with 15 bases left in between. The CDR3 sequence: CASSFRWGAINQPQHF. CDR3 sequence (DNA): TGTGCCAGCAGTTTCCGGTGGGGCGCCATCAATCAGCCCCAGCATTTT.

The chain employs TRBV4-2 and TRBJ1-1; D remains ambiguous. The V gene's germline CDR1 is LGHNA and CDR2 YNFKEQ. CDR3 length: 14 residues. V gave up 1 base and J gave up 6 bases, with 12 bases separating them. The DNA of the CDR3 is TGTGCCAGCAGCCAAGCCGGCGGGTTTGCTGAAGCTTTCTTT. This sequence encodes CASSQAGGFAEAFF.

A single count supports this clone. This chain connects TRBV2 to TRBJ1-5, with D perhaps matching TRBD1 (6 bases). Trimming stripped 4 bases from V and 7 bases from J, with 14 bases between. The CDR3 contains 14 residues. Germline CDR1 and CDR2: SNHLY and FYNNEI. This CDR3 reads CASSVQGTGQPQHF. CDR3 DNA sequence: TGTGCCAGCAGTGTACAGGGAACTGGGCAGCCCCAGCATTTT.

The CDR3 sequence is CASSKAGWNLYEQYF. DNA of the CDR3: TGTGCCAGCAGCAAGGCAGGGTGGAACCTCTACGAGCAGTACTTC. The chain has TRBV11-2 and TRBJ2-7; D is perhaps TRBD1 (5 bases). CDR1 and CDR2 (germline): SGHAT, FQNNGV. The length of the CDR3 is 15 residues. Deletions cut 5 bases from V and 3 bases from J, with 17 bases between.

This chain uses TRBV7-8 with TRBJ1-4; D not resolved. The germline V gene has CDR1 SGHVS and CDR2 FQNEAQ. This CDR3 region has 16 residues. V lost 4 bases to trimming and J lost 4 bases, with 16 bases between them. The CDR3 region is CASSSIAGDFNEKLFF. In DNA, the CDR3 is TGTGCCAGCAGCTCAATCGCCGGAGATTTTAATGAAAAACTGTTTTTT.

This chain connects TRBV15 to TRBJ1-2; TRBD1 matches 8 bases. This CDR3 comprises 17 residues. Germline V gives CDR1 LNHNV, CDR2 YYDKDF (reference sequence). J lost 6 bases, V lost 0 bases, and 12 bases had no gene match. CDR3 bases: TGTGCCACCAGCAGAGATTATAGGGCGGGACAGGCGGATGGCTACACCTTC. This codes for CATSRDYRAGQADGYTF.

This clone has more than one count but fewer than ten. The rearrangement uses TRBV7-3 and TRBJ2-3; D is perhaps TRBD2 (5 bases). Germline V gene data show CDR1 as SGHTA and CDR2 as FQGTGA. The CDR3 has 14 residues. Trimming pared 5 bases from V and 3 bases from J, leaving 12 bases between. The CDR3 here is CASSPPGETDTQYF. DNA of the CDR3: TGTGCCAGCAGCCCTCCTGGGGAGACAGATACGCAGTATTTT.

CDR3 amino acids: CASSLASSGRGTEAFF. CDR3 nucleotides: TGTGCCAGCAGCTTAGCGTCTTCAGGGCGGGGAACTGAAGCTTTCTTT. The rearrangement links TRBV7-2 to TRBJ1-1, with D perhaps matching TRBD1 (5 bases). There are 16 residues in the CDR3. The germline CDR1 and CDR2 sequences are SGHTA and FQGNSA. The ends were cut back, 0 bases at V and 5 bases at J, with 16 bases in the middle.

V is TRBV7-2 and J is TRBJ1-5; D unclear. Germline assignment: CDR1 SGHTA and CDR2 FQGNSA. This CDR3 has 12 amino acids. V was shortened by 3 bases and J by 4 bases, with 4 bases between the two germline ends. CDR3 in amino acids: CASSFSNQPQHF. The CDR3, as DNA: TGTGCCAGCAGCTTTAGTAATCAGCCCCAGCATTTT.

The chain combines TRBV25-1 with TRBJ2-3, with D perhaps matching TRBD2 (5 bases). The CDR3 has 16 residues. Per the germline V gene, CDR1 is MGHDK and CDR2 is SYGVNS. With 1 base removed from V and 2 bases from J, the gap between germline ends came to 13 bases. This CDR3 reads CASSELTNGYTDTQYF. As DNA, the CDR3 is TGTGCCAGCAGTGAATTGACTAACGGATACACAGATACGCAGTATTTT.

This chain uses TRBV10-1 with TRBJ2-3; TRBD1 might be the D (6 bases). Looked up from germline, CDR1 is WNHNN and CDR2 is SYGVQD (reference sequence). V lost 4 bases and J lost 2, with 10 bases in between. The CDR3 spans 14 residues. The CDR3 region is CASSGTGYTDTQYF. CDR3 DNA sequence: TGCGCCAGCAGTGGAACAGGGTACACAGATACGCAGTATTTT.

The J gene is TRBJ2-7, the V gene TRBV5-6; perhaps TRBD1 as D (5 bases). This CDR3 has 13 residues. Trimming took 2 bases from V and 2 from J, leaving 8 bases between them. Germline V CDR1 and CDR2: SGHDT, YYEEEE. CDR3: CASSFGRAYEQYF. CDR3 coding DNA: TGTGCCAGCAGCTTTGGCAGGGCCTACGAGCAGTACTTC.

The chain uses TRBV11-2 and TRBJ1-2; D ambiguous. Germline assignment: CDR1 SGHAT and CDR2 FQNNGV. CDR3 length: 12 residues. Trimming cost V 1 base and J 8 bases, with 8 bases left between them. The CDR3 nucleotides are TGTGCCAGCAGCTTAGCCGGGGAGGGCTACACCTTC. Translating gives CASSLAGEGYTF.

The chain employs TRBV4-1 and TRBJ1-5; the match to TRBD1 covers 7 bases. The CDR3 loop spans 15 amino acids. V lost 4 bases, J lost 6 bases, and 9 bases stayed unmatched. Germline CDR1 reads MGHRA; CDR2 reads YSYEKL. CDR3 coding DNA: TGCGCCAGCAGCCGAACGACAGGGACGGGTCAGCCCCAGCATTTT. It specifies CASSRTTGTGQPQHF.

CDR3 DNA: TGTGCCAGCAGTTTAATCAGGACTACCCGCTACGAGCAGTACTTC. This translates into CASSLIRTTRYEQYF. The chain carries TRBV27 and TRBJ2-7; D is perhaps TRBD2 (6 bases). Germline CDR1 and CDR2: MNHEY and SMNVEV (reference sequence). The CDR3 totals 15 residues. The germline V and J ends were trimmed by 2 bases and 3 bases, with 14 bases remaining between them.

The chain carries TRBV18 and TRBJ1-1; D might be TRBD1 (5 bases). V dropped 6 bases and J dropped 3 bases, with 17 bases sitting between them. Germline V gene lookup returns CDR1 KGHSH and CDR2 LQKENI. There are 15 residues in the CDR3. The CDR3 DNA reads as TGTGCCAGCTCCCCCACGTTTTTCAGGGACACTGAAGCTTTCTTT. As protein: CASSPTFFRDTEAFF.

The chain joins TRBV27 to TRBJ1-5, with D possibly being TRBD1 (5 bases). Per the germline V gene, CDR1 is MNHEY and CDR2 is SMNVEV (reference sequence). V gave up 9 bases and J gave up 4 bases, with 13 bases separating them. This CDR3 has 13 amino acids. CDR3 in DNA: TGTGCCAGACGGGGGGGGAGTAATCAGCCCCAGCATTTT. Its translation is CARRGGSNQPQHF.